The clone carrying this T cell receptor beta chain was counted between two and nine times. The CDR3 extends over 14 amino acids. V lost 4 bases and J 5 bases, leaving 14 bases between the germline ends. Germline V gene data show CDR1 as MNHNS and CDR2 as SASEGT. The sample comes from a study of identical twins. A single record per CDR3 protein comes from TCRdb applying MiXCR to the 5' RACE reads. The sample has some 790,000 distinct CDR3 sequences, about 18% seen once. The same sample was also used in a study of T cells expressing NK-cell markers.

The sample comprised PBMCs. The clonotype comes from a woman younger than 35 in good health. V is TRBV6-1 and J is TRBJ1-1; possibly TRBD1 for D (6 bases). The CDR3 region is CASSGAGGGTEAFF. CDR3 nucleotides: TGTGCCAGCAGTGGTGCAGGAGGGGGGACTGAAGCTTTCTTT.